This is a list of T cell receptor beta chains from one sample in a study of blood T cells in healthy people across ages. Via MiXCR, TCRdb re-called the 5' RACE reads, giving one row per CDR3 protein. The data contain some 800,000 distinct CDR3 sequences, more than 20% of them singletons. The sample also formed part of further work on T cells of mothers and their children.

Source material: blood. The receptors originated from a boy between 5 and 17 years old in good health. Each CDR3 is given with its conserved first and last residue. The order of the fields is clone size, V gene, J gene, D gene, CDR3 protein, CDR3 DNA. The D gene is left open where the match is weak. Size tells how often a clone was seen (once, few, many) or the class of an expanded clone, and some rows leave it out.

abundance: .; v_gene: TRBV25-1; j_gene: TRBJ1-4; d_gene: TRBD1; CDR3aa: CASSDPGTGAEKLFF; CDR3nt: TGTGCCAGCAGCGACCCCGGGACAGGGGCTGAAAAACTGTTTTTT
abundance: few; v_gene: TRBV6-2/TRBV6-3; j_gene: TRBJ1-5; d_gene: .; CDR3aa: CASSQLMTESNQPQHF; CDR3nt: TGTGCCAGCAGCCAACTTATGACGGAGAGCAATCAGCCCCAGCATTTT
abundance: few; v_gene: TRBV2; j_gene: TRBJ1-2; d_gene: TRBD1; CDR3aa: CASKQDRENYGYTF; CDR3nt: TGTGCCAGCAAACAGGACAGGGAAAATTATGGCTACACCTTC
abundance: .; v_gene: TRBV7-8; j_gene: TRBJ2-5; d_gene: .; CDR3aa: CASSSPRSGFQETQYF; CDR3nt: TGTGCCAGCAGCTCCCCCCGATCAGGTTTCCAAGAGACCCAGTACTTC
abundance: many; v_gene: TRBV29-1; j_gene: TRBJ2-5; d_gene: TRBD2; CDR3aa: CSVVLAGFQETQYF; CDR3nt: TGCAGCGTTGTTTTAGCGGGGTTCCAAGAGACCCAGTACTTC
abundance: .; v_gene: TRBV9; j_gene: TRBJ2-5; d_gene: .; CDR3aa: CASSVGQTNGETQYF; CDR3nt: TGTGCCAGCAGCGTAGGTCAGACCAACGGTGAGACCCAGTACTTC
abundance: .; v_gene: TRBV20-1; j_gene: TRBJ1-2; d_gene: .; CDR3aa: CSARWEDYGYTF; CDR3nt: TGCAGTGCTAGGTGGGAGGACTATGGCTACACCTTC
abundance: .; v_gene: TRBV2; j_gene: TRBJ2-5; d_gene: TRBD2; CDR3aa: CASRGLAGFGKQETQYF; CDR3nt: TGTGCCAGCAGGGGACTAGCGGGATTCGGGAAACAAGAGACCCAGTACTTC
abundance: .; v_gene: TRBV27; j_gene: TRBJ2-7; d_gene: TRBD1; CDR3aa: CASSQHRGPYEQYF; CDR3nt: TGTGCCAGCAGTCAGCACAGGGGGCCCTACGAGCAGTACTTC
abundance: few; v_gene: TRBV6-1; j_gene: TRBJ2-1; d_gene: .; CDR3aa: CASSDASGSSYNEQFF; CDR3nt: TGTGCCAGCAGCGACGCCTCAGGGAGCTCCTACAATGAGCAGTTCTTC
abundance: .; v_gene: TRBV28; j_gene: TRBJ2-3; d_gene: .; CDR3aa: CASIGSGTDTQYF; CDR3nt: TGTGCCAGCATAGGGTCCGGCACAGATACGCAGTATTTT
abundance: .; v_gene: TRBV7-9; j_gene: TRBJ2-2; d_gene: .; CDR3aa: CASTLRNTGELFF; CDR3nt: TGTGCCAGCACTCTACGAAACACCGGGGAGCTGTTTTTT
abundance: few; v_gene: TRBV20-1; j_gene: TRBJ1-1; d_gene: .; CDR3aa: CSARGGGADSFMNTEAFF; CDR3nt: TGCAGTGCTAGGGGCGGAGGGGCTGACAGCTTCATGAACACTGAAGCTTTCTTT
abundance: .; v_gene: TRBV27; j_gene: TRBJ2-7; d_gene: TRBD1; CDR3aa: CASSLRRGQGLNEQYF; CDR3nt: TGTGCCAGCAGTTTAAGAAGGGGACAGGGGCTGAACGAGCAGTACTTC
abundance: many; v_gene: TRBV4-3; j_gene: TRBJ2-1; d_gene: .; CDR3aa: CASSHGAYNEQFF; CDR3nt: TGCGCCAGCAGCCACGGGGCCTACAATGAGCAGTTCTTC
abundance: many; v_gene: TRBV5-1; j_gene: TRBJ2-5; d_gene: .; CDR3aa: CASSLDAGRQETQYF; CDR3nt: TGCGCCAGCAGCTTGGATGCGGGTAGACAAGAGACCCAGTACTTC
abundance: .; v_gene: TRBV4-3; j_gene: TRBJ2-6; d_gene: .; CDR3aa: CASSQAGDRGISVLTF; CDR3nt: TGCGCCAGCAGCCAAGCGGGGGACCGGGGGATAAGCGTCCTGACTTTC
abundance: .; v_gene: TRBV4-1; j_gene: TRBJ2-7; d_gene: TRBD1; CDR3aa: CASNPGQGDYEQYF; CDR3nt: TGCGCCAGCAATCCGGGACAGGGTGACTACGAGCAGTACTTC
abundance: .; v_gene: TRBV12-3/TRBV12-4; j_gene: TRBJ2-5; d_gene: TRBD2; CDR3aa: CASSPGRGSETQYF; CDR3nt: TGTGCCAGCAGCCCTGGGAGGGGTAGTGAGACCCAGTACTTC
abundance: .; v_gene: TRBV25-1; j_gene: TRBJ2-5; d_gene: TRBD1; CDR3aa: CASSEYEGSRGETQYF; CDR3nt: TGTGCCAGCAGTGAATATGAGGGCAGCAGGGGGGAGACCCAGTACTTC
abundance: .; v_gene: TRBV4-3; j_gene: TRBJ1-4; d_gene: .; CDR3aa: CASSQDLATVNEKLFF; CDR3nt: TGCGCCAGCAGCCAAGATCTCGCGACAGTTAATGAAAAACTGTTTTTT
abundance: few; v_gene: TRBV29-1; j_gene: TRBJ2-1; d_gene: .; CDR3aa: CSVVPANNEQFF; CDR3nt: TGCAGCGTTGTTCCAGCCAACAATGAGCAGTTCTTC
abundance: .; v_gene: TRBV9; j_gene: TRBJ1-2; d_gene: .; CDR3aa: CANSVNIGRGGYTF; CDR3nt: TGTGCCAACAGCGTAAATATAGGAAGGGGTGGCTACACCTTC
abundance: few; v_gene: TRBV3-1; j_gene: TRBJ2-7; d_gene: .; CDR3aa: CASSQPRDGTYEQYF; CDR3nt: TGTGCCAGCAGCCAACCCCGGGACGGAACCTACGAGCAGTACTTC
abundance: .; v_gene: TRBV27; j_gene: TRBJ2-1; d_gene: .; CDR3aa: CASSFRGVLYNEQFF; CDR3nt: TGTGCCAGCAGTTTCCGAGGGGTGCTCTACAATGAGCAGTTCTTC
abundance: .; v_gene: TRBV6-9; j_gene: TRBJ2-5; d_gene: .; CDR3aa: CASSILTTIQETQYF; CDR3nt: TGTGCCAGCAGTATCCTGACTACTATCCAAGAGACCCAGTACTTC
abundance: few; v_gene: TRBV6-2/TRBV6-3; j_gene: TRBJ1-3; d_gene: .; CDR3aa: CASSYGTTGNTIYF; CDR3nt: TGTGCCAGCAGTTACGGGACAACTGGAAACACCATATATTTT
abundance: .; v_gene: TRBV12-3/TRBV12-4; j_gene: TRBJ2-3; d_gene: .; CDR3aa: CASTPGGQLTDTQYF; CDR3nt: TGTGCCAGCACTCCCGGAGGACAGCTCACAGATACGCAGTATTTT
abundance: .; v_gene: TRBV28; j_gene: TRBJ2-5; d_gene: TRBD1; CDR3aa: CASSTYGQGEKETQYF; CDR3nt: TGTGCCAGCAGTACGTACGGACAGGGGGAGAAAGAGACCCAGTACTTC
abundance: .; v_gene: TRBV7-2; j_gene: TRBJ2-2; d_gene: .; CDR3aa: CASSSMTGNTGELFF; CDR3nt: TGTGCCAGCAGCTCGATGACTGGGAACACCGGGGAGCTGTTTTTT
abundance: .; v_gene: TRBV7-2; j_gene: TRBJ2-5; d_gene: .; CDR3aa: CASSLGLRGTDETQYF; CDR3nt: TGTGCCAGCAGCTTAGGGTTGAGAGGGACCGATGAGACCCAGTACTTC
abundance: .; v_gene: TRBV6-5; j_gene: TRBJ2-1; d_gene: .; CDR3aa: CASSYRPLTSGGSNEQFF; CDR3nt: TGTGCCAGCAGTTACAGACCACTTACTAGTGGGGGTTCAAATGAGCAGTTCTTC
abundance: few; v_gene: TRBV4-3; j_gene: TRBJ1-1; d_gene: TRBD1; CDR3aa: CASSHGQENTEAFF; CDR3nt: TGCGCCAGCAGCCACGGACAGGAAAACACTGAAGCTTTCTTT
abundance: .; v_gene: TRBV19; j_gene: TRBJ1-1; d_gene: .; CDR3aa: CASRLGTNTEAFF; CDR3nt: TGTGCCAGTAGGTTGGGGACTAACACTGAAGCTTTCTTT
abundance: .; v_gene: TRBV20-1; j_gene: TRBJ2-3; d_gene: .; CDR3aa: CSARDTRFVASIDTQYF; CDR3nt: TGCAGTGCTAGAGATACCAGATTTGTGGCAAGCATCGATACGCAGTATTTT
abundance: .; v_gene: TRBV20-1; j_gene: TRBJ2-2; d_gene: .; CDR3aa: CSARDGGRGTGELFF; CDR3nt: TGCAGTGCTAGAGATGGGGGGAGAGGGACCGGGGAGCTGTTTTTT
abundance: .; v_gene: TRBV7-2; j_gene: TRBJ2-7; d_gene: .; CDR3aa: CASSMPYSTFREQYF; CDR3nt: TGTGCCAGCAGCATGCCCTATAGTACCTTCCGCGAGCAGTACTTC
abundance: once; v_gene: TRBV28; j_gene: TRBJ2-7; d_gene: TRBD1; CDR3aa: CASRGQGQGEQYF; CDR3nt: TGTGCCAGCAGAGGACAGGGCCAAGGGGAGCAGTACTTC
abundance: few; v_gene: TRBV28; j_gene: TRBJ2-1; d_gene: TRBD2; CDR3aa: CASTPKGSGLADYNEQFF; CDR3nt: TGTGCCAGCACCCCAAAGGGGTCGGGACTAGCGGACTACAATGAGCAGTTCTTC
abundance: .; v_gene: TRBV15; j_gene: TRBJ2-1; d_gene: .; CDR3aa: CATSRDRWGGINEQFF; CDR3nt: TGTGCCACCAGCAGAGATAGGTGGGGGGGCATCAATGAGCAGTTCTTC
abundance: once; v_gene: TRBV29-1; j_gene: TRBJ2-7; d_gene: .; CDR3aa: CSAFGLLDYEQYF; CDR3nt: TGCAGCGCTTTCGGGCTACTTGACTACGAGCAGTACTTC
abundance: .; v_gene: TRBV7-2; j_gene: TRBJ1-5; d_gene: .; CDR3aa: CASSLVDWGISNQPQHF; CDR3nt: TGTGCCAGCAGCTTAGTCGATTGGGGGATTAGCAATCAGCCCCAGCATTTT